Listed below are T cell receptor beta chains from one sample, sequenced in a study of blood T cell repertoires in COVID-19. The protocol was immunoSEQ multiplex PCR, while the TCRdb copy is restricted to in-frame clones and leaves out a portion. Of fewer than 45,000 clones listed, approximately 80% are singletons. Sequenced sample: peripheral blood. The receptors here all came from a man between 70 and 80 years old with acute or convalescent COVID-19. The CDR3 runs from the conserved cysteine through the conserved F or W. The D gene is left open where the match is weak. Size tells how often a clone was seen (once, few, many) or the class of an expanded clone, and some rows leave it out.

j_call: TRBJ1-5
clone_size: -
v_call: TRBV19
d_call: -
cdr3_aa: CASSIVRSSNQPQHF
cdr3_nt: TGTGCCAGTAGTATAGTTAGGAGTAGCAATCAGCCCCAGCATTTT

j_call: TRBJ1-1
clone_size: once
v_call: TRBV11-3
d_call: -
cdr3_aa: CASSRGRRTEAFF
cdr3_nt: TGTGCCAGCAGCCGAGGGCGGAGGACTGAAGCTTTCTTT

j_call: TRBJ2-7
clone_size: -
v_call: TRBV11-2
d_call: -
cdr3_aa: CASSVAQGYEQYF
cdr3_nt: TGTGCCAGCAGCGTAGCACAGGGCTACGAGCAGTACTTC

j_call: TRBJ2-1
clone_size: -
v_call: TRBV3-1/TRBV3-2
d_call: -
cdr3_aa: CASSQGLAGDRAFF
cdr3_nt: TGTGCCAGCAGCCAAGGTCTAGCGGGGGACAGGGCTTTCTTC

j_call: TRBJ1-2
clone_size: -
v_call: TRBV27
d_call: -
cdr3_aa: CASSLRGKDGYTF
cdr3_nt: TGTGCCAGCAGTTTGCGGGGGAAGGATGGCTACACCTTC

j_call: TRBJ1-1
clone_size: -
v_call: TRBV7-9
d_call: -
cdr3_aa: CASSSQTRGRGMMNTEAFF
cdr3_nt: TGTGCCAGCAGCTCCCAGACGCGGGGGCGAGGTATGATGAACACTGAAGCTTTCTTT

j_call: TRBJ2-7
clone_size: -
v_call: TRBV5-4
d_call: TRBD2
cdr3_aa: CASSGGGLLGEQYF
cdr3_nt: TGTGCCAGCAGCGGGGGGGGACTGCTCGGCGAGCAGTACTTC

j_call: TRBJ1-1
clone_size: -
v_call: TRBV4-2
d_call: -
cdr3_aa: CASSQQGRLNTEAFF
cdr3_nt: TGTGCCAGCAGCCAACAGGGGCGCCTGAACACTGAAGCTTTCTTT

j_call: TRBJ2-7
clone_size: -
v_call: TRBV2
d_call: -
cdr3_aa: CASSDRVKAYEQYF
cdr3_nt: TGTGCCAGCAGTGATCGGGTTAAGGCCTACGAGCAGTACTTC

j_call: TRBJ2-7
clone_size: -
v_call: TRBV6-5
d_call: -
cdr3_aa: CASSYKGADDEQYF
cdr3_nt: TGTGCCAGCAGTTACAAAGGGGCAGATGACGAGCAGTACTTC